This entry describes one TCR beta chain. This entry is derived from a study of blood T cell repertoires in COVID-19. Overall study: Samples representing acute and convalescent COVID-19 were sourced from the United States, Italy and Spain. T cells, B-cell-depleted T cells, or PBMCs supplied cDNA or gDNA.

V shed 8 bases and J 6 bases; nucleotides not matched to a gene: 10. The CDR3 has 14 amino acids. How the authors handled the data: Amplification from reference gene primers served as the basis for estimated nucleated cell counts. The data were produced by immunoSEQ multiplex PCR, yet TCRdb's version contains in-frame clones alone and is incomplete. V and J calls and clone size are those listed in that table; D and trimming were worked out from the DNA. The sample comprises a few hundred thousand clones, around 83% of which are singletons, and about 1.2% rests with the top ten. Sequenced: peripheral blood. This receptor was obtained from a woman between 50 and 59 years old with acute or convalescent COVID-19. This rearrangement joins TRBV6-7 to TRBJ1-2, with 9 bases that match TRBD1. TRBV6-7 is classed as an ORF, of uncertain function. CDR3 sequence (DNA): TGTGCCAGCTACCATATACAGGGGGCAAATGGCTACACCTTC. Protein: CASYHIQGANGYTF.